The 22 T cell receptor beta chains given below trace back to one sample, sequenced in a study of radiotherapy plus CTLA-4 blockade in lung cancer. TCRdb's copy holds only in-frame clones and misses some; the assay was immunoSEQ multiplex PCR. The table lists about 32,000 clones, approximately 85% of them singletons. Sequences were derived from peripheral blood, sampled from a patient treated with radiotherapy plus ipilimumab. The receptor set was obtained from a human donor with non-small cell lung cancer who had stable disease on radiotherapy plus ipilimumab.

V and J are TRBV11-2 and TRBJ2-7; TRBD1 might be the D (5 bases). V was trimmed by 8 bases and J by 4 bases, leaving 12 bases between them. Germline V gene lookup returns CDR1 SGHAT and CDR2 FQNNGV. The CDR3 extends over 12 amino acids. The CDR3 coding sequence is TGTGCCAGCCAGGGTTTTCCGTACGAGCAGTACTTC. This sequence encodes CASQGFPYEQYF.

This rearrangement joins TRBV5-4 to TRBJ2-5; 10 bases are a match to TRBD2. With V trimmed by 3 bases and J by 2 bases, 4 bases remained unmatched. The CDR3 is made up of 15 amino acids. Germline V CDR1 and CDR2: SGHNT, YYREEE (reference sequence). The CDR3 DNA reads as TGTGCCAGCAGCTCAGGACTAGCGGCGCAAGAGACCCAGTACTTC. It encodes CASSSGLAAQETQYF.

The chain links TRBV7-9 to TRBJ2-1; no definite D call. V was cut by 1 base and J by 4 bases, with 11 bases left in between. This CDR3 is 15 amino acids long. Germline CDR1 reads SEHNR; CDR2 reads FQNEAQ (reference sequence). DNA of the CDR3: TGTGCCAGCAGCTTAGGCGGAGTTGGGTACAATGAGCAGTTCTTC. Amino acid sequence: CASSLGGVGYNEQFF.

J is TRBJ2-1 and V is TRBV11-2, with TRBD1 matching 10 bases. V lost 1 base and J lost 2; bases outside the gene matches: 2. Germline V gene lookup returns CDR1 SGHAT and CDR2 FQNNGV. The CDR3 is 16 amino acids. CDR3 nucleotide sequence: TGTGCCAGCAGCTTAGGAGGGACAGGGGCCTACAATGAGCAGTTCTTC. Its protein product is CASSLGGTGAYNEQFF. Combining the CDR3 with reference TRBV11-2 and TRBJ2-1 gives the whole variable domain EAGVAQSPRYKIIEKRQSVAFWCNPISGHATLYWYQQILGQGPKLLIQFQNNGVVDDSQLPKDRFSAERLKGVDSTLKIQPAKLEDSAVYLCASSLGGTGAYNEQFFGPGTRLTVL.

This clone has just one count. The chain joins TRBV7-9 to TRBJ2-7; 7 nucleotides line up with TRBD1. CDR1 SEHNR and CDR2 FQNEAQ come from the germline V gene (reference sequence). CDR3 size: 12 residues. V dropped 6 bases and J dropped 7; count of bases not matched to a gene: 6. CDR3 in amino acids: CASRSDREEQYF. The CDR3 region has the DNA TGTGCCAGCAGGTCTGACAGGGAAGAGCAGTACTTC.

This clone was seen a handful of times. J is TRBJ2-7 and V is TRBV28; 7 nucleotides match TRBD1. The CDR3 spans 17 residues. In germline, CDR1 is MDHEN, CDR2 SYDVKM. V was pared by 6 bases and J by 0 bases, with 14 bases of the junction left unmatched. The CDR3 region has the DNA TGTGCCAGCAGAAACCTCGATTGGGACAGAAGCTCCTACGAGCAGTACTTC. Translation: CASRNLDWDRSSYEQYF.

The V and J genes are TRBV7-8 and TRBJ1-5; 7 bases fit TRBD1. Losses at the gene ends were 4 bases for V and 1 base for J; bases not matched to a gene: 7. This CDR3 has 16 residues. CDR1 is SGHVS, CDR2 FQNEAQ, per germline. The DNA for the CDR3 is TGTGCCAGCAGCTCAGTGGACAGGCCCAGCAATCAGCCCCAGCATTTT. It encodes CASSSVDRPSNQPQHF.

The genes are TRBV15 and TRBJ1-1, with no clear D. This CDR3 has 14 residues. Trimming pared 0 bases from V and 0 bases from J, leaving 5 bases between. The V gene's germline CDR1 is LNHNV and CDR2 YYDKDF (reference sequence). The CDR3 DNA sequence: TGTGCCACCAGCAGAGATCCAGTGAACACTGAAGCTTTCTTT. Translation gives CATSRDPVNTEAFF.

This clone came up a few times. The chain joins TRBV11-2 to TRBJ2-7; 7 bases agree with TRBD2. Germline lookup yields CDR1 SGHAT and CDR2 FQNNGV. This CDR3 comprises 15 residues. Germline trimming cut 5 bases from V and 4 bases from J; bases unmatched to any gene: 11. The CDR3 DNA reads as TGTGCCAGCAGCCTAGCGGCGGGCCGCAGTTACGAGCAGTACTTC. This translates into CASSLAAGRSYEQYF.

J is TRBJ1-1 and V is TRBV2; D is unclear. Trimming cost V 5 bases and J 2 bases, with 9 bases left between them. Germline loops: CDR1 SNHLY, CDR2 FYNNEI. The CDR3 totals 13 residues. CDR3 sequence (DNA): TGTGCCAGCAGTACTACGGAAAACACTGAAGCTTTCTTT. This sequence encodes CASSTTENTEAFF.

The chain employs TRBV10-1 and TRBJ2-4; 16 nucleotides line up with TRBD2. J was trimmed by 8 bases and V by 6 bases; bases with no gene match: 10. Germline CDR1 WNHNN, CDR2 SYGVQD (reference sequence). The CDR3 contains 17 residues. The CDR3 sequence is CASSLGTSGRARDIQYF. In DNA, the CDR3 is TGCGCCAGCAGCCTCGGGACTAGCGGGAGGGCACGGGACATTCAGTACTTC.

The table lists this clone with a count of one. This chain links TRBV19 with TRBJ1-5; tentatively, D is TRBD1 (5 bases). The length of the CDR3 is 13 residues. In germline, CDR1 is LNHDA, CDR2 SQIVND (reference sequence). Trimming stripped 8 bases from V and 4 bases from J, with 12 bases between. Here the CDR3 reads CASSAGRNQPQHF. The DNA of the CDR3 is TGTGCCAGTTCCGCAGGGCGGAATCAGCCCCAGCATTTT.

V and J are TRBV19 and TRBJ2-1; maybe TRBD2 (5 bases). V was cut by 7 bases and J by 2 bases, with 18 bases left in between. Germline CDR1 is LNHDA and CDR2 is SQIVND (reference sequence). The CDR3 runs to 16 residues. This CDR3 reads CASTLGRADTYNEQFF. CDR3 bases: TGTGCCAGTACCCTAGGGCGGGCAGATACCTACAATGAGCAGTTCTTC.

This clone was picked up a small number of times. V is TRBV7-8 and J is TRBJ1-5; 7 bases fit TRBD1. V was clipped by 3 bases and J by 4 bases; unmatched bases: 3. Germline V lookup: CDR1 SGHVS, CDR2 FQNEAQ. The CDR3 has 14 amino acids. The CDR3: CASSFGQANQPQHF. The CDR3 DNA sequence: TGTGCCAGCAGCTTCGGACAGGCGAATCAGCCCCAGCATTTT.

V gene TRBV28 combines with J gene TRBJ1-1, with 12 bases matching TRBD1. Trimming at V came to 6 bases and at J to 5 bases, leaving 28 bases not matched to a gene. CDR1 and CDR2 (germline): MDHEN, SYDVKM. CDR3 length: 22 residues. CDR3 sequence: CASSPAGTGGFGKGGIVTEAFF. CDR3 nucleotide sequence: TGTGCCAGCAGCCCCGCCGGGACAGGGGGCTTTGGGAAGGGGGGAATCGTGACTGAAGCTTTCTTT.

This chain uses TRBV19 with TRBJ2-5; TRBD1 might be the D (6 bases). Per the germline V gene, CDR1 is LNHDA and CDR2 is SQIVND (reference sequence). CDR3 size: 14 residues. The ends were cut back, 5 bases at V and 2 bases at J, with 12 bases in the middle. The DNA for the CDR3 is TGTGCCAGTAGTCTTGGACAGAGACAAGAGACCCAGTACTTC. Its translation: CASSLGQRQETQYF.

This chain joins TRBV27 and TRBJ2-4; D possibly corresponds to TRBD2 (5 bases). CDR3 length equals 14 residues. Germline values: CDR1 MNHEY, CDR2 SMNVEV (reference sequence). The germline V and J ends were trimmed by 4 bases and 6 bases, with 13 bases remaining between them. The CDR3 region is CASSSPDFRNIQYF. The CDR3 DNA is TGTGCCAGCAGTTCCCCGGACTTCAGAAACATTCAGTACTTC.

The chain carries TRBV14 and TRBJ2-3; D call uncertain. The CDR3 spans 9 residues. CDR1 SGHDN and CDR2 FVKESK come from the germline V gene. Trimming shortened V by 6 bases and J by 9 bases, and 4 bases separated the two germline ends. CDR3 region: CASRSTQYF. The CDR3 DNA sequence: TGTGCCAGCAGATCGACGCAGTATTTT.

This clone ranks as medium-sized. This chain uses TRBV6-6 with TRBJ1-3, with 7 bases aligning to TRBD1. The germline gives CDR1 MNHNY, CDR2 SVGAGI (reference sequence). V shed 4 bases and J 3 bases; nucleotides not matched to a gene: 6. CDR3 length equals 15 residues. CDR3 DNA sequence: TGTGCCAGCAGTTCCGGACAGGTTCTTGGAAACACCATATATTTT. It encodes CASSSGQVLGNTIYF.

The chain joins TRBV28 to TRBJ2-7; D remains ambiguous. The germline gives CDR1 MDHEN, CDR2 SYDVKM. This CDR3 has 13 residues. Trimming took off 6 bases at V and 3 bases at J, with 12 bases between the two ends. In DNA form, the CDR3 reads TGTGCCAGCAGCCGCCCCCCGGGCTACGAGCAGTACTTC. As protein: CASSRPPGYEQYF.

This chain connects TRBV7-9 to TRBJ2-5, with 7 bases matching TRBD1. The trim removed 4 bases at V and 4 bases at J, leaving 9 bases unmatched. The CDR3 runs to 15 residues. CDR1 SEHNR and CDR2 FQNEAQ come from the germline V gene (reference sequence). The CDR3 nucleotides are TGTGCCAGCAGCTGGGAATCGACAGGGTCAGAGACCCAGTACTTC. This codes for CASSWESTGSETQYF.

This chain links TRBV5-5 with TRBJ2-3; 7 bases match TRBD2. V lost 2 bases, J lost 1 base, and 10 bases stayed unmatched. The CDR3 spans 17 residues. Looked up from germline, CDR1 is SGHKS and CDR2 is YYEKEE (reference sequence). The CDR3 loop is CASSFGGRGVGTDTQYF. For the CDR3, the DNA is TGTGCCAGCAGCTTCGGCGGGAGAGGGGTCGGCACAGATACGCAGTATTTT.